This T cell receptor beta chain was observed in a study of T cell changes during pregnancy in multiple sclerosis. CDR1 and CDR2 (germline): SQVTM, ANQGSEA. J was trimmed by 5 bases and V by 5 bases; bases with no gene match: 10. This CDR3 has 15 amino acids. Produced via immunoSEQ multiplex PCR; TCRdb's table is partial and in-frame only. Here the sample spans approximately 28,000 clones, roughly 90% being singletons. The TCR was taken from a female donor with multiple sclerosis, enrolled in a pregnancy study. The sample consisted of CD8+ T cells from peripheral blood mononuclear cells, taken in the second trimester of pregnancy. The chain employs TRBV29-1 and TRBJ2-1, with 9 bases lining up with TRBD2. The CDR3 reads CSVRSLAGRDNEQFF. In DNA, the CDR3 is TGCAGCGTTCGCTCCCTAGCGGGAAGAGACAATGAGCAGTTCTTC.